This T cell receptor (beta chain) was identified in a study of blood T cell repertoires in COVID-19. The wider study: The United States, Italy and Spain supplied acute and convalescent COVID-19 samples. T cells, B-cell-depleted T cells, or PBMCs supplied cDNA or gDNA.

Original processing methods: Amplification with reference gene primers provided the estimates of nucleated cell counts. Using immunoSEQ multiplex PCR, the repertoire was profiled, and TCRdb retains in-frame clones only, with some absent. The DNA was the basis for D and trimming; V, J and clone size are from that table. Of 75,000 or so clones in the sample, around 84% were seen once. The V gene's germline CDR1 is SNHLY and CDR2 FYNNEI. This CDR3 has 16 residues. The junction had 10 bases not matched to a gene; V was cut back by 6 bases and J by 2 bases. This clonotype was obtained from a woman between 70 and 85 years old with acute or convalescent COVID-19. The specimen sequenced was peripheral blood. The chain employs TRBV2 and TRBJ2-7; 10 positions match TRBD1. The CDR3 is CASRSAGQGKAYEQYF. CDR3 nucleotides: TGTGCCAGCAGGAGTGCGGGACAGGGGAAGGCCTACGAGCAGTACTTC.